The rows below give T cell receptor beta chains drawn from one sample of a study of beta chain features in type 1 diabetes. The protocol was immunoSEQ multiplex PCR, while the TCRdb copy is restricted to in-frame clones and leaves out a portion. This sample has around 400,000 clones, with 10% to 15% found just once. Sequencing was carried out using naive CD4+ T cells from blood. Every receptor here comes from a man between 18 and 35 years old in good health. Each CDR3 is given with its conserved first and last residue. A D gene is named only where the DNA matches it firmly. Rows give clone size only sometimes, using once, few, many, or a class for an expanded clone.

>-|TRBV6-1|few|TRBJ1-5
TGTGCCATCGGGAACAATCAGCCCCAGCATTTT
CAIGNNQPQHF
>-|TRBV28|few|TRBJ2-7
TGTGCCAGCAATAGCGTTTCGACCTACGAGCAGTACTTC
CASNSVSTYEQYF
>-|TRBV7-3|-|TRBJ2-3
TGTGCCAGCAGTCAGTCAGATACGCAGTATTTT
CASSQSDTQYF
>-|TRBV19|-|TRBJ2-5
TGTGCCAGTAGGGGGTGGACAGCCGCCGGAGAGACCCAGTACTTC
CASRGWTAAGETQYF
>TRBD2|TRBV29-1|few|TRBJ2-5
TGCAGCGCCGGAGCGGGGGGCCGAGAGACCCAGTACTTC
CSAGAGGRETQYF
>TRBD1|TRBV7-2|-|TRBJ2-7
TGTGCCAGCAGGGGGACAGGGCACTCCTACGAGCAGTACTTC
CASRGTGHSYEQYF
>-|TRBV11-2|few|TRBJ2-3
TGTGCCAGCAGCTTAAGAGCAGGTTTTAGCACAGATACGCAGTATTTT
CASSLRAGFSTDTQYF
>TRBD2|TRBV6-5|few|TRBJ2-1
TGTGCCAGCACCTCCGGAGGTAGCGGGAGCAATGAGCAGTTCTTC
CASTSGGSGSNEQFF
>-|TRBV15|few|TRBJ2-1
TGTGCCACCAGCAGAGATGGGGCGGGATCCAACAATGAGCAGTTCTTC
CATSRDGAGSNNEQFF
>-|TRBV28|few|TRBJ1-2
TGTGCCAGCAGTCCCAGTTTGTATGGCTACACCTTC
CASSPSLYGYTF
>TRBD1|TRBV5-6|few|TRBJ2-1
TGTGCCAGCAGCCAGACAGGGGGCCCCTACAATGAGCAGTTCTTC
CASSQTGGPYNEQFF
>TRBD1|TRBV18|few|TRBJ2-7
TGTGCCAGCTCACCACTGACAGGGGGTACCCACGAGCAGTACTTC
CASSPLTGGTHEQYF
>-|TRBV29-1|-|TRBJ1-1
TGCAGCGTGCGGAGGGATATGAACACTGAAGCTTTCTTT
CSVRRDMNTEAFF
>TRBD1|TRBV7-6|-|TRBJ2-7
TGTGCCAGCAGCCCAGGGACAGACTCCTACGAGCAGTACTTC
CASSPGTDSYEQYF
>-|TRBV30|-|TRBJ1-2
TGTGCCTGGAGTGTAGACTTCTATGGCTACACCTTC
CAWSVDFYGYTF
>TRBD1|TRBV29-1|-|TRBJ2-5
TGCAGCTCCAGGGGGCAGGAGACCCAGTACTTC
CSSRGQETQYF
>TRBD1|TRBV18|-|TRBJ1-1
TGTGCCAGCTCATCAGACAGGGTGGCCACTGAAGCTTTCTTT
CASSSDRVATEAFF
>TRBD1|TRBV30|few|TRBJ2-4
TGTGCCTGGAGTGCGCGGACAGGGTATTTAGTGGGAGCCAAAAACATTCAGTACTTC
CAWSARTGYLVGAKNIQYF
>-|TRBV7-2|few|TRBJ2-7
TGTGCCAGCAGCCTTTCCTACGAGCAGTACTTC
CASSLSYEQYF